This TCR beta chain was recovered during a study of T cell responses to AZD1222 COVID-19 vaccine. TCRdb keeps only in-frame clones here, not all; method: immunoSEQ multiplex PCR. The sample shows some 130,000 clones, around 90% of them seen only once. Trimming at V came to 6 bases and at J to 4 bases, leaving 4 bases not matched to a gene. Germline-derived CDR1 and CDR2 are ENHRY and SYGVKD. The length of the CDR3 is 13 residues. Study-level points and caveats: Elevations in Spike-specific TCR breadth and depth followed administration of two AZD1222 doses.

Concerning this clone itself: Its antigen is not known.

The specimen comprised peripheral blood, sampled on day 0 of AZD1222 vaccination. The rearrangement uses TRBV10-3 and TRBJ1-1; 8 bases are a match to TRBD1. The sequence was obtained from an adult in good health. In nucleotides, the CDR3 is TGTGCCATCAGGAACAGGGGGGGCACTGAAGCTTTCTTT. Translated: CAIRNRGGTEAFF.